This TCR beta chain was captured by sequencing in a study of cytomegalovirus exposure and HLA in healthy donors (TCRdb year 2017). A note on the overall study: According to a later analysis, one platform produced both the 110 or so validation repertoires and the 670 or so repertoires of the first cohort. The study aimed to test whether signatures of past pathogen exposure could be identified by cataloging public T cell receptors. Besides the first cohort of roughly 640 subjects, a separate validation cohort made up of roughly 120 different subjects was used. High-throughput TCR immunosequencing, statistical association of individual TCRs with disease status, and machine learning were combined to predict cytomegalovirus infection status.

Paper-wide results and their limitations: The classifier was reported to diagnose cytomegalovirus status with high specificity and sensitivity in both the original and validation cohorts. The study gave a list of under 200 TCR beta chains associated with cytomegalovirus. Most TCR sequences were seen in very few donors, while some public TCRs were found in many individuals. The authors suggested that the approach could potentially be generalized to other disease states and immunological phenotypes. All 120 or so repertoires were used to score co-occurrence in the validation cohort in a later analysis, because that analysis had no HLA typing for the cohort. Of the cluster scores, 94% were above 0 in a later analysis, which found that TCRs clustered in the first cohort also tended to co-occur in the 95 to 150 validation repertoires. In vitro tests confirmed that a few of the cytomegalovirus-associated TCR beta chains recognize cytomegalovirus antigens.

The cysteine opens and the phenylalanine closes a CDR3 of 16 amino acids. Only the CDR3 portion is preserved as DNA: 48 bases, with reading frame beginning at the first base. Looking up the germline V gene (reference sequence) yields CDR1 MNHEY and CDR2 SMNVEV. Germline trimming: 3 bases from V, 5 bases from J; junction bases outside gene matches: 6. Library generation was performed with the immunoSEQ multiplex PCR assay. The original methods were these. To diagnose cytomegalovirus status from the catalog of TCR beta chain sequences, a statistical classification framework was built. TCRdb retrieved this table from immuneACCESS and kept in-frame rearrangements only. Not all clones are present; in checked studies, unresolved V genes account for under half, and no reason is known for the remainder. V and J calls and clone size come straight from that table; D and trimming were deduced from the DNA. The sample data list approximately 220,000 clones, and approximately 87% of these were observed just once. In total, the top ten clones hold about 2.8% of the sample.

The donors belonged to the validation cohort of roughly 120 subjects, which was separate from the approximately 700-subject first cohort. Points on this clone: There is no known antigen for this receptor. No base qualities exist here, and no much larger clone lies one base off it.

Sample: PBMCs. This sequence uses TRBV27 and TRBJ2-2; TRBD2 fits 10 bases in the junction. This clonotype was obtained from a man younger than 35 in good health and CMV-seronegative. The DNA is TGTGCCAGCAGTTTCCCTAGCGGGAGTAGTACCGGGGAGCTGTTTTTT. Its translation reads: CASSFPSGSSTGELFF.